This is a list of T cell receptor beta chains from one sample in a study of early T cells in non-severe SARS-CoV-2 infection. One entry per CDR3 protein results from TCRdb running MiXCR on the 5' RACE reads. The table has 55,000 to 75,000 distinct CDR3 sequences, 12% seen once. The sample consisted of whole blood. These receptors were taken from an adult who was a healthcare worker with PCR-confirmed SARS-CoV-2 infection or an uninfected control (not recorded which). Both conserved end residues are part of each CDR3. D genes are given only for firm matches. Size is stated for part of the rows, as once, few or many counts, or as a class when the clone is expanded.

cdr3_length	d_call	v_call	clone_size	j_call	cdr3_nt	cdr3_aa
14	-	TRBV7-9	-	TRBJ1-1	TGTGCCAGCAGCTTAGGGAGTTGGCCGGCTGAAGCTTTCTTT	CASSLGSWPAEAFF
20	TRBD2	TRBV5-5	-	TRBJ2-3	TGTGCCAGCAGGCCTGTGGGTAGGACTAGCGGGGGGCTGAGCACAGATACGCAGTATTTT	CASRPVGRTSGGLSTDTQYF
12	-	TRBV9	few	TRBJ2-3	TGTGCCAGCAACCAGGGTGGAGATACGCAGTATTTT	CASNQGGDTQYF
14	-	TRBV5-6	few	TRBJ1-1	TGTGCCAGCAGCTTGGAACGGCGGAACACTGAAGCTTTCTTT	CASSLERRNTEAFF
14	-	TRBV28	-	TRBJ1-5	TGTGCCAGCAGTTTAATCGCTAGCAATCAGCCCCAGCATTTT	CASSLIASNQPQHF
15	-	TRBV5-6	-	TRBJ2-2	TGTGCCAGCAGCTTGGGGGGGCGAGTGACCGGGGAGCTGTTTTTT	CASSLGGRVTGELFF
11	-	TRBV7-2	few	TRBJ1-1	TGTGCCAGCAGACAGAACACTGAAGCTTTCTTT	CASRQNTEAFF
16	TRBD2	TRBV5-1	-	TRBJ2-3	TGCGCCAGCGCTAGGACTAGCGGGGCCTCCACAGATACGCAGTATTTT	CASARTSGASTDTQYF
14	-	TRBV2	-	TRBJ2-3	TGTGCCAGTCTCTCTAGGGAGGGCACAGATACGCAGTATTTT	CASLSREGTDTQYF
17	TRBD1	TRBV18	-	TRBJ2-3	TGTGCCAGCTCACCACTCGGACAGGGCCACAGGTTAGATACGCAGTATTTT	CASSPLGQGHRLDTQYF
14	-	TRBV6-6	many	TRBJ2-7	TGTGCCAGCAGTTACTCGGGGGCCGCCTACGAGCAGTACTTC	CASSYSGAAYEQYF
13	-	TRBV24-1	many	TRBJ1-4	TGTGCCACCCAAGTCTTAACTAATGAAAAACTGTTTTTT	CATQVLTNEKLFF
13	TRBD1	TRBV29-1	many	TRBJ2-3	TGCAGCGTTGATACAGGGGTTGCAGATACGCAGTATTTT	CSVDTGVADTQYF
13	-	TRBV9	few	TRBJ2-1	TGTGCCAGCAGCGAGACTGGAGACAATGAGCAGTTCTTC	CASSETGDNEQFF
16	-	TRBV7-6	-	TRBJ2-3	TGTGCCAGCAGCTTAGCGCTGGGGGGAGGAACAGATACGCAGTATTTT	CASSLALGGGTDTQYF
15	-	TRBV7-2	few	TRBJ2-3	TGTGCCAGCAGCTTCCCGACTTGGGGAGGGGGTACGCAGTATTTT	CASSFPTWGGGTQYF
15	-	TRBV7-6	-	TRBJ1-3	TGTGCCAGCATCGGAATTGGGTCCTCTGGAAACACCATATATTTT	CASIGIGSSGNTIYF
16	TRBD1	TRBV3-1	-	TRBJ2-1	TGTGCCAGCAGCCTATCCCGGGGGACAGGGGTTAATGAGCAGTTCTTC	CASSLSRGTGVNEQFF
12	-	TRBV7-3	-	TRBJ1-1	TGTGCCAGCAGCTTAGGGGGACCTGAAGCTTTCTTT	CASSLGGPEAFF
16	TRBD2	TRBV18	-	TRBJ2-3	TGTGCCAGCTCACCACTTTCCAGCGGGACCACAGATACGCAGTATTTT	CASSPLSSGTTDTQYF
16	-	TRBV4-1	many	TRBJ1-3	TGCGCCAGCAGCCAAGAATTGCCCGCCTCTGGAAACACCATATATTTT	CASSQELPASGNTIYF
14	-	TRBV12-3/TRBV12-4	few	TRBJ1-6	TGTGCCAGCAGATCGAACCGGCCGGAAGAACCCCTCCACTTT	CASRSNRPEEPLHF
15	-	TRBV7-2	-	TRBJ2-2	TGTGCCAGCAGCCCCGGACACGCGAACACCGGGGAGCTGTTTTTT	CASSPGHANTGELFF
14	TRBD1	TRBV28	-	TRBJ2-7	TGTGCCAGCAGTCGAGACAGGGCCTCCTACGAGCAGTACTTC	CASSRDRASYEQYF
12	-	TRBV5-4	-	TRBJ1-1	TGTGCCAGCAGCTTCAGGGACACTGAAGCTTTCTTT	CASSFRDTEAFF
14	-	TRBV7-2	-	TRBJ1-3	TGTGCCAGCAGCTTGTTAGAGTCGGAAAACACCATATATTTT	CASSLLESENTIYF
15	TRBD2	TRBV7-2	many	TRBJ2-1	TGTGCCAGCAGCACCAGGACTAGTACAGGCAATGAGCAGTTCTTC	CASSTRTSTGNEQFF
13	-	TRBV7-6	few	TRBJ2-4	TGTGCCAGCAGCCCGGCAGACGAAAACATTCAGTACTTC	CASSPADENIQYF
15	TRBD1	TRBV27	-	TRBJ2-3	TGTGCCAGCAGTTCAGGGGACAGGGGCACAGATACGCAGTATTTT	CASSSGDRGTDTQYF
14	TRBD2	TRBV7-2	few	TRBJ2-7	TGTGCCAGCACCTTAACTGGGGGGGGCTACGAGCAGTACTTC	CASTLTGGGYEQYF
17	TRBD2	TRBV20-1	few	TRBJ2-3	TGCAGTGCCCCGGGACTAGCGGGGGGCTTAAGCACAGATACGCAGTATTTT	CSAPGLAGGLSTDTQYF
13	-	TRBV3-2	few	TRBJ1-2	TGTGCCAGCCTGACGGAGCCTACCTTTGGCTACACCTTC	CASLTEPTFGYTF
16	-	TRBV7-3	many	TRBJ2-3	TGTGCCAGCAGCTTACCTGGGGACCCCAGTCCAGATACGCAGTATTTT	CASSLPGDPSPDTQYF
13	-	TRBV19	many	TRBJ2-2	TGTGCCAGTAGCTCCATGGGGGGCGGGGAGCTGTTTTTT	CASSSMGGGELFF
14	-	TRBV6-6	-	TRBJ1-2	TGTGCCAGCACCCCGGACGGGAATTTCTATGGCTACACCTTC	CASTPDGNFYGYTF
13	-	TRBV7-2	many	TRBJ1-2	TGTGCCAGTGGCACCGGGTCATCCGATGGCTACACCTTC	CASGTGSSDGYTF
15	-	TRBV14	many	TRBJ2-7	TGTGCCAGCAGCTCAAGTGCCCACGGCGCCTACGAGCAGTACTTC	CASSSSAHGAYEQYF
16	TRBD2	TRBV7-8	-	TRBJ2-1	TGTGCCAGCAGCCCGGTAGCGGGGGGCCCCGTTGATGAGCAGTTCTTC	CASSPVAGGPVDEQFF
15	-	TRBV5-1	-	TRBJ2-2	TGCGCCAGCAGCTTGAACAGCAAGCCTAACGGGGAGCTGTTTTTT	CASSLNSKPNGELFF
11	-	TRBV10-3	many	TRBJ1-2	TGTGCCATCACTGGGAGTTATGGCTACACCTTC	CAITGSYGYTF
16	-	TRBV7-2	few	TRBJ2-1	TGTGCCAGCAGCTTAAGCAGGAGGGCCGGTTACAATGAGCAGTTCTTC	CASSLSRRAGYNEQFF
14	-	TRBV19	-	TRBJ2-3	TGTGCCAGTGGCCTGGGGACGGACACAGATACGCAGTATTTT	CASGLGTDTDTQYF
13	-	TRBV18	few	TRBJ2-5	TGTGCCAGCTCACCCCCGGATGGAGTGGCCCAGTACTTC	CASSPPDGVAQYF
16	-	TRBV7-2	few	TRBJ1-6	TGTGCCAGCAGCTTAAAGGGGCAGGGAGGTAATTCACCCCTCCACTTT	CASSLKGQGGNSPLHF
16	-	TRBV7-2	-	TRBJ2-5	TGTGCCAGCAGCTTAGGGGCCCCGGTCTCCCAAGAGACCCAGTACTTC	CASSLGAPVSQETQYF
14	-	TRBV9	-	TRBJ1-1	TGTGCCAGCAGCGTAGCGGTACAGGGCTCTGAAGCTTTCTTT	CASSVAVQGSEAFF
13	-	TRBV29-1	many	TRBJ1-1	TGCAGCGGACTGGGACACCAGAACACTGAAGCTTTCTTT	CSGLGHQNTEAFF
15	-	TRBV15	many	TRBJ2-5	TGTGCCACCAGCAGAGATCTGGCAGAAGAAGAGACCCAGTACTTC	CATSRDLAEEETQYF
18	TRBD1	TRBV18	few	TRBJ1-5	TGTGCCAGCTCACCTCAACGTGCACCGGGACAGGCGAATCAGCCCCAGCATTTT	CASSPQRAPGQANQPQHF
16	-	TRBV9	few	TRBJ2-3	TGTGCCAGCAGCACTTCGTGGGGCAGACGCACAGATACGCAGTATTTT	CASSTSWGRRTDTQYF
15	-	TRBV6-1	-	TRBJ1-5	TGTGCCAGCAGCGAAATGGGCGGCGGAGATCAGCCCCAGCATTTT	CASSEMGGGDQPQHF